These T cell receptor beta chains were read from a single sample in a study of preoperative IRX-2 immunotherapy in early breast cancer. Profiled with immunoSEQ multiplex PCR; TCRdb holds only in-frame clones, not every one. Altogether 40,000 to 45,000 clones are present, approximately 77% being singletons, with the ten largest covering 0.95% to 1.5%. Sequenced here: tumor tissue, sampled after IRX-2 immunotherapy. These receptors were taken from a human donor with breast cancer. The CDR3 runs from the conserved cysteine through the conserved F or W.

v_call cdr3_aa
TRBV9 CASIDYPPGWEQYF
TRBV28 CASRALGNIQYF
TRBV18 CASSPPGTGTDTQYF
TRBV6-8 CASSFKGGTNEKLFF
TRBV6-7 CASSLTRFREQFF
TRBV18 CASSRTGMVGEKLFF
TRBV6-8 CASSSGGRIFSPLHF
TRBV2 CASSPREGSNTEAFF
TRBV5-1 CASSFVAGEQPQHF
TRBV29-1 CSVTAGTVGPYGYTF
TRBV6-8 CASSYLPGTGNDEQYF
TRBV11-3 CASSSTASSSGNTIYF
TRBV1 CASSQETGQRGGKLFF
TRBV6-8 CASLNSGANVLTF
TRBV23-1 CASSQTSGRGSYEQYF
TRBV5-1 CASSLEPGGSYEQYF
TRBV5-1 CASSGGTGVSTGELFF
TRBV23-1 CASSLRTGGDQPQHF
TRBV29-1 CSVTTVGETQYF
TRBV6-8 CASSYTGGEQYF
TRBV10-2 CASRLGLAGHEQFF
TRBV18 CASSRSRETQYF
TRBV11-3 CASSPTPSTDTQYF
TRBV5-1 CASSTPQPGLAPSEQYF
TRBV19 CASSIGGRPNEQYF
TRBV11-3 CASSLEGRGREETQYF
TRBV11-3 CASSLGGSSGNTIYF
TRBV19 CASSITGQNTEAFF
TRBV5-1 CASSNQGGRETQYF
TRBV6-8 CASTMSGAVTDTQYF
TRBV5-1 CASSLRTGSYEQYF
TRBV6-8 CASRRRSTDTQYF
TRBV28 CASSSNYPRGEQYF
TRBV30 CAWSKQGAGGNTIYF
TRBV6-4 CASSEGRPNTEAFF
TRBV11-3 CASSPTSGVFVGQFF
TRBV10-2 CASSEGAGKQFF
TRBV28 CASSLLVTSGRTYEQYF
TRBV10-2 CASKAREHSPLHF
TRBV18 CASSPYASGANVLTF
TRBV28 CASSLSDGYYQPQHF
TRBV12-5 CASGPDRENEQFF
TRBV12-5 CATQKDSSTDTQYF
TRBV18 CASSPPEEGSGGYTF
TRBV7-6 CASSLAGLAGGSSYNEQFF
TRBV28 CASRRSGFSGLTEAFF
TRBV19 CASSKTGTNTGELFF
TRBV11-3 CASSLERRSGANVLTF
TRBV19 CASRAGPNYNEQFF
TRBV29-1 CSVVRQPNTEAFF
TRBV5-1 CASTLTGGGMDEQYF
TRBV7-7 CASSLALGENNEQFF
TRBV11-3 CASSSGGAGGNTIYF
TRBV11-3 CASSRRGRVTTNEKLFF